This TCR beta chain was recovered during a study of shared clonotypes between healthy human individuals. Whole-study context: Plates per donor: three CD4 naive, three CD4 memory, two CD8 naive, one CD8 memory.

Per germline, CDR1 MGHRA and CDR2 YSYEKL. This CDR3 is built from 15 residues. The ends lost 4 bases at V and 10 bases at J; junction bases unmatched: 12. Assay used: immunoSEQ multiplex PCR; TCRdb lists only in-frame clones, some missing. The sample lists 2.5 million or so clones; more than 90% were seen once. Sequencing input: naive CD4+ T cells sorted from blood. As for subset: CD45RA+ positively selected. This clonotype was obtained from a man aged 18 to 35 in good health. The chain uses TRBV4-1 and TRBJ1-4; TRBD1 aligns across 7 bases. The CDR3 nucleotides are TGCGCCAGCAGCCCGCCCAACAGGGGATCGGTAAAACTGTTTTTT. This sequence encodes CASSPPNRGSVKLFF.